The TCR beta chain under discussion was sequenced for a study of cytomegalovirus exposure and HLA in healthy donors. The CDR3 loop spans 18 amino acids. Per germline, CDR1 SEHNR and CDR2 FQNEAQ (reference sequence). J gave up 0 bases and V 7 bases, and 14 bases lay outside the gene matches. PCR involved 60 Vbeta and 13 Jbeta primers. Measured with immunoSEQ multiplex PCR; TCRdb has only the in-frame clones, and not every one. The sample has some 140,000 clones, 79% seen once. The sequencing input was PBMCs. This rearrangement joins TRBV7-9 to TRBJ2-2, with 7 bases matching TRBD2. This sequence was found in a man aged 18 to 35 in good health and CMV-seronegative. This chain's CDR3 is CASTLFPLRGANTGELFF. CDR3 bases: TGTGCCAGCACTCTTTTCCCTCTCCGGGGGGCGAACACCGGGGAGCTGTTTTTT.